One sample yielded the 30 T cell receptor beta chains listed below, sequenced in a study of blood T cell repertoires in COVID-19. Some clones are missing from TCRdb's copy, which holds only in-frame ones; the method was immunoSEQ multiplex PCR. The sample has roughly 300,000 clones; less than 90% are singletons. The source material was peripheral blood. These TCRs come from a human donor in a cohort sampled during active COVID-19.

V gene TRBV2 combines with J gene TRBJ1-2; 10 bases are shared with TRBD1. V lost 6 bases, J lost 9 bases, and 10 bases stayed unmatched. Germline V gene lookup returns CDR1 SNHLY and CDR2 FYNNEI. This CDR3 has 14 amino acids. The CDR3, as DNA: TGTGCCAGCAGGAGGGACAGGGGCGAGGGTAGCTACACCTTC. This encodes CASRRDRGEGSYTF.

The V call is TRBV25-1, the J call TRBJ2-5; 7 nucleotides align to TRBD2. The CDR3 consists of 15 residues. Per germline, CDR1 MGHDK and CDR2 SYGVNS. V was pared by 5 bases and J by 5 bases, with 11 bases of the junction left unmatched. The CDR3 is CASSSSGHGIETQYF. The CDR3 bases are TGTGCCAGCAGTTCTAGCGGTCATGGGATTGAGACCCAGTACTTC.

This chain uses TRBV5-1 with TRBJ1-3; D is unresolved. Trimming pared 7 bases from V and 3 bases from J, leaving 11 bases between. CDR3 size: 13 residues. CDR1 SGHRS and CDR2 YFSETQ come from the germline V gene. CDR3 sequence: CASSSAGGNTIYF. In DNA, the CDR3 is TGCGCCAGCTCCTCAGCAGGTGGAAACACCATATATTTT.

This clone was recorded only once. The chain links TRBV5-6 to TRBJ1-1; D gene unclear. V was trimmed by 1 base and J by 6 bases, leaving 7 bases between them. CDR3 length: 12 residues. Germline CDR1 reads SGHDT; CDR2 reads YYEEEE. Written as DNA, the CDR3 is TGTGCCAGCAGCTTGTGGGCAGCTGAAGCTTTCTTT. This translates into CASSLWAAEAFF.

V usage is TRBV7-9 and J usage is TRBJ1-2; TRBD1 agrees at 9 bases. CDR3 length: 15 amino acids. Trimming removed 3 bases from V and 5 bases from J; junction bases left unmatched: 7. Germline lookup yields CDR1 SEHNR and CDR2 FQNEAQ (reference sequence). CDR3 coding DNA: TGTGCCAGCAGCTTTGACCTGACAGGGGGTTATGGCTACACCTTC. The encoded protein is CASSFDLTGGYGYTF.

The chain employs TRBV29-1 and TRBJ1-1; D remains ambiguous. Germline V gives CDR1 SQVTM, CDR2 ANQGSEA. The CDR3 sequence is 12 residues long. Trimming took off 3 bases at V and 10 bases at J, with 15 bases between the two ends. The DNA of the CDR3 is TGCAGCGTTGACTCTCCAGGCCCTGTAGCTTTCTTT. It is translated as CSVDSPGPVAFF.

This sequence joins TRBV25-1 and TRBJ1-3; unclear D gene. The CDR3 consists of 14 residues. Trimming left V 3 bases short and J 6 bases short, with 12 bases between. Germline values: CDR1 MGHDK, CDR2 SYGVNS. CDR3: CASSDMRHLNTIYF. In DNA, the CDR3 is TGTGCCAGCAGTGATATGAGACACTTAAACACCATATATTTT.

Here the CDR3 reads CASSSAGARLQPQHF. The CDR3 DNA reads as TGTGCCAGCAGTTCTGCTGGGGCGCGATTACAGCCCCAGCATTTT. V and J are TRBV6-5 and TRBJ1-5, with D tentatively TRBD1 (5 bases). Trimming cost V 4 bases and J 7 bases, with 17 bases left between them. The CDR3 covers 15 residues. CDR1 is MNHEY, CDR2 SVGAGI, per germline.

The chain couples TRBV14 to TRBJ2-1; D call uncertain. CDR1 is SGHDN, CDR2 FVKESK, per germline. V lost 0 bases, J lost 1 base, and 10 bases lay in between. The CDR3 length is 16 residues. The CDR3 DNA is TGTGCCAGCAGCCAAGACCCCCGGGTGTCCTACAATGAGCAGTTCTTC. Translating it yields CASSQDPRVSYNEQFF.

The chain couples TRBV6-1 to TRBJ2-1; the D gene is possibly TRBD2 (6 bases). Germline CDR1 reads MNHNS; CDR2 reads SASEGT. The V end was cut by 2 bases, the J end by 9 bases, with 17 bases between. The CDR3 length is 15 residues. This chain's CDR3 is CASSELDSRRAEQFF. The CDR3, as DNA: TGTGCCAGCAGTGAACTGGATTCGAGGAGGGCTGAGCAGTTCTTC.

This chain joins TRBV11-3 and TRBJ2-6; TRBD1 agrees at 8 bases. CDR1 and CDR2 from the germline V gene are SGHNT and YENEEA. Unmatched junction bases numbered 2, after V lost 5 bases and J lost 2 bases. CDR3 length equals 15 residues. Written as DNA, the CDR3 is TGTGCCAGCAGCCAGGACAGGGCTGGGGCCAACGTCCTGACTTTC. It specifies CASSQDRAGANVLTF.

The rearrangement uses TRBV6-5 and TRBJ2-3; 7 bases fit TRBD1. With V trimmed by 5 bases and J by 0 bases, 5 bases remained unmatched. Germline CDR1 and CDR2: MNHEY and SVGAGI. CDR3 length equals 15 residues. The CDR3 DNA reads as TGTGCCAGCAGTACTGACAGGGTTAGCACAGATACGCAGTATTTT. Protein product: CASSTDRVSTDTQYF.

The chain employs TRBV19 and TRBJ2-1; TRBD2 aligns across 13 bases. Germline V gene data show CDR1 as LNHDA and CDR2 as SQIVND (reference sequence). The CDR3 runs to 15 residues. Germline trimming cut 5 bases from V and 9 bases from J; bases unmatched to any gene: 7. CDR3: CASSWGLAGLIEQFF. CDR3 coding DNA: TGTGCCAGTAGTTGGGGACTAGCGGGACTAATTGAGCAGTTCTTC. Variable domain in full (rest from reference TRBV19 and TRBJ2-1): DGGITQSPKYLFRKEGQNVTLSCEQNLNHDAMYWYRQDPGQGLRLIYYSQIVNDFQKGDIAEGYSVSREKKESFPLTVTSAQKNPTAFYLCASSWGLAGLIEQFFGPGTRLTVL.

The genes are TRBV27 and TRBJ1-3; D remains ambiguous. This CDR3 spans 13 amino acids. The V gene's germline CDR1 is MNHEY and CDR2 SMNVEV (reference sequence). V gave up 6 bases and J gave up 0 bases, with 6 bases separating them. CDR3: CASRPSSGNTIYF. In nucleotides, the CDR3 is TGTGCCAGCAGGCCTAGCTCTGGAAACACCATATATTTT.

The CDR3, as DNA: TGTGCCAGTATAGGGGGTAACTCCTACAATGAGCAGTTCTTC. As protein: CASIGGNSYNEQFF. V usage is TRBV19 and J usage is TRBJ2-1, with D maybe TRBD1 (6 bases). In germline, CDR1 is LNHDA, CDR2 SQIVND (reference sequence). With 7 bases removed from V and 0 bases from J, the gap between germline ends came to 10 bases. The CDR3 contains 14 residues.

The chain couples TRBV7-8 to TRBJ2-2; possible D gene TRBD2, 6 bases. The CDR3 extends over 15 amino acids. Germline CDR1 and CDR2: SGHVS and FQNEAQ. Trimming took off 1 base at V and 7 bases at J, with 13 bases between the two ends. This CDR3 reads CASSLGASGGGELFF. Written as DNA, the CDR3 is TGTGCCAGCAGCTTAGGGGCTTCCGGGGGCGGGGAGCTGTTTTTT.

V usage is TRBV19 and J usage is TRBJ2-7; TRBD1 agrees at 9 bases. The CDR3 covers 13 residues. Germline trimming cut 8 bases from V and 7 bases from J; bases unmatched to any gene: 9. CDR1 and CDR2 (germline): LNHDA, SQIVND (reference sequence). In nucleotides, the CDR3 is TGTGCCAGTTCACAGGGGGCGCGGGGGGAGCAGTACTTC. Residues: CASSQGARGEQYF. The variable domain in full, with the rest retrieved from reference TRBV19 and TRBJ2-7, is DGGITQSPKYLFRKEGQNVTLSCEQNLNHDAMYWYRQDPGQGLRLIYYSQIVNDFQKGDIAEGYSVSREKKESFPLTVTSAQKNPTAFYLCASSQGARGEQYFGPGTRLTVT.

The chain has TRBV5-1 and TRBJ1-3, with TRBD1 as a possible D gene (6 bases). The V and J ends lost 0 bases and 0 bases respectively, with 10 bases between them. The germline V gene has CDR1 SGHRS and CDR2 YFSETQ. CDR3 length: 16 amino acids. Here the CDR3 DNA reads TGCGCCAGCAGCTTGGAAGGGGACACCTCTGGAAACACCATATATTTT. This translates into CASSLEGDTSGNTIYF.

This clone was counted only a few times. The V gene is TRBV28, the J gene TRBJ2-7, with unresolved D. CDR1 MDHEN and CDR2 SYDVKM come from the germline V gene. The CDR3 sequence is 14 residues long. V was trimmed by 6 bases and J by 4 bases, leaving 16 bases between them. Here the CDR3 reads CASRTAARNYEQYF. The CDR3 DNA is TGTGCCAGCAGGACCGCGGCTAGAAATTACGAGCAGTACTTC.

The chain combines TRBV29-1 with TRBJ2-1; 10 bases are a match to TRBD2. Germline V gene sequence: CDR1 SQVTM, CDR2 ANQGSEA. CDR3 length: 14 amino acids. Trimming at V came to 7 bases and at J to 3 bases, leaving 6 bases not matched to a gene. CDR3 sequence: CSATSGKGYNEQFF. In DNA, the CDR3 is TGCAGCGCCACTAGCGGGAAAGGCTACAATGAGCAGTTCTTC.

This chain links TRBV5-4 with TRBJ1-1; possibly TRBD1 for D (6 bases). Germline V gene data show CDR1 as SGHNT and CDR2 as YYREEE (reference sequence). The CDR3 has 13 amino acids. The V gene lost 5 bases and the J gene lost 6 bases, with 14 bases spanning the gap. CDR3 sequence (DNA): TGTGCCAGCAGGGGGGCGTGGGAAGCTGAAGCTTTCTTT. This sequence encodes CASRGAWEAEAFF.

The V and J genes are TRBV11-2 and TRBJ2-1; D unclear. The length of the CDR3 is 15 residues. Germline CDR1 SGHAT, CDR2 FQNNGV. Trimming removed 5 bases from V and 0 bases from J, with 11 bases in between. The CDR3 spells CASSPVRSSYNEQFF. As DNA, the CDR3 is TGTGCCAGCAGCCCTGTGCGAAGCTCCTACAATGAGCAGTTCTTC.

This clone was seen a single time. The chain joins TRBV29-1 to TRBJ2-3; maybe TRBD1 (5 bases). The germline V gene has CDR1 SQVTM and CDR2 ANQGSEA. The CDR3 has 13 residues. Trimming left V 3 bases short and J 5 bases short, with 12 bases between. CDR3 DNA: TGCAGCGTTGAGGGGCAGGGTGGAGATACGCAGTATTTT. Its protein product is CSVEGQGGDTQYF.

The CDR3 nucleotides read TGTGCCAGCTCACCACCTAATCCCGGGAGTACGTACAATGAGCAGTTCTTC. Its protein is CASSPPNPGSTYNEQFF. The V and J genes are TRBV18 and TRBJ2-1; perhaps TRBD2 as D (6 bases). The CDR3 loop spans 17 amino acids. In germline, CDR1 is KGHSH, CDR2 LQKENI. V shed 0 bases and J shed 4 bases, with 16 bases lying between them.

V is TRBV28 and J is TRBJ1-4; 7 positions agree with TRBD1. Germline V CDR1 and CDR2: MDHEN, SYDVKM. Trimming took 2 bases from V and 2 from J; bases not matched to a gene: 5. This CDR3 contains 16 residues. The CDR3 spells CASSLEGAQTNEKLFF. In DNA form, the CDR3 reads TGTGCCAGCAGTTTAGAGGGGGCGCAGACTAATGAAAAACTGTTTTTT.

V is TRBV27 and J is TRBJ2-3; D possibly corresponds to TRBD1 (6 bases). This CDR3 is built from 13 residues. V dropped 8 bases and J dropped 2 bases, with 11 bases sitting between them. Looked up from germline, CDR1 is MNHEY and CDR2 is SMNVEV (reference sequence). This CDR3 reads CASQTGITDTQYF. For the CDR3, the DNA is TGTGCCAGCCAAACAGGGATCACAGATACGCAGTATTTT.

The chain recombines TRBV7-8 with TRBJ1-1; 8 positions match TRBD1. Germline assignment: CDR1 SGHVS and CDR2 FQNEAQ. This CDR3 contains 16 residues. The V gene end was trimmed by 4 bases and the J gene end by 4 bases; junction bases not matched to a gene: 11. The CDR3 DNA reads as TGTGCCAGCAGCTCCGTGACAGGGGCGAAGAGCACTGAAGCTTTCTTT. Protein: CASSSVTGAKSTEAFF.

This rearrangement joins TRBV28 to TRBJ1-2, with 9 bases fitting TRBD1. V shed 6 bases, J shed 9 bases, and the junction held 8 bases outside the gene matches. The CDR3 has 13 residues. The V gene's germline CDR1 is MDHEN and CDR2 SYDVKM. The CDR3 region has the DNA TGTGCCAGCAGGAGGGACAGGGCCGGTCGCTACACCTTC. This codes for CASRRDRAGRYTF.

The V and J genes are TRBV5-4 and TRBJ2-1; TRBD2 agrees at 11 bases. Germline assignment: CDR1 SGHNT and CDR2 YYREEE (reference sequence). The junction had 4 bases not matched to a gene; V was cut back by 5 bases and J by 3 bases. This CDR3 comprises 15 residues. The CDR3 DNA reads as TGTGCCAGCAGAAGCCTAGCGGGAGGCTACAATGAGCAGTTCTTC. It codes for CASRSLAGGYNEQFF.

The V gene is TRBV12-3 or TRBV12-4, the J gene TRBJ2-2, with unresolved D. This CDR3 contains 12 residues. V lost 10 bases and J 1 base, leaving 7 bases between the germline ends. The CDR3: CATRWNTGELFF. The CDR3, as DNA: TGTGCCACTCGGTGGAACACCGGGGAGCTGTTTTTT.